The entry below describes one T cell receptor (beta chain). The T cells that were sequenced for TCR beta were CD8+ and CD4+ cells from blood. This sample was taken from a study of CD8 T cells in Susac syndrome. Turning to the study itself: Blood was drawn from Susac syndrome patients while they were therapy-naive, on corticosteroids, or on intravenous immunoglobulin alone.

The CDR3 has 15 amino acids. Trimming cost V 4 bases and J 5 bases, with 17 bases left between them. Germline lookup yields CDR1 LGHDT and CDR2 YNNKEL (reference sequence). cDNA came from 0.5 to 1 ug RNA primed by random hexamers. The TCR beta CDR3 was amplified by immunoSEQ multiplex PCR across 54 Vbeta, 13 Jbeta. TCRdb fed the immunoSEQ multiplex PCR reads into MiXCR, producing one record per CDR3 protein. This table holds 77,000 or so distinct CDR3 sequences, more than 85% found once. Sequences were obtained from CD4+ T cells from PBMCs. The chain couples TRBV3-1 to TRBJ2-5, with D tentatively TRBD1 (6 bases). The TCR comes from a human donor with Susac syndrome. The CDR3 DNA is TGTGCCAGCAGCCTTCGACAGGAGCTGGGGGAGACCCAGTACTTC. It specifies CASSLRQELGETQYF.